This section outlines one T cell receptor beta chain sequence together with its context. Its cognate antigen is unknown. This entry is derived from a study of cytomegalovirus exposure and HLA in healthy donors. Broader study findings: In a later analysis, at a false discovery rate of 0.05, 16,951 TCR beta sequences matched HLA alleles.

Both 60 Vbeta primers and 13 Jbeta primers went into the PCR. The assay was immunoSEQ multiplex PCR, and TCRdb's table has in-frame clones only and misses some. The data hold 85,000 to 95,000 clones, with approximately 7.1% observed a single time. This CDR3 is 16 amino acids long. Germline V lookup: CDR1 SGHRS, CDR2 YFSETQ. Trimming took off 7 bases at V and 0 bases at J, with 14 bases between the two ends. This chain links TRBV5-1 with TRBJ2-6; tentative D call: TRBD2 (6 bases). Sequenced material: PBMCs. The TCR sequence derives from a man in his fifties or sixties in good health and CMV-seronegative. The CDR3 reads CASGGSSSSGANVLTF. The CDR3 region has the DNA TGCGCCAGCGGAGGGTCTTCATCCTCTGGGGCCAACGTCCTGACTTTC.